There are a few counts of the clone carrying this T cell receptor beta chain. Its specificity is unknown. Healthy adults negative for HIV, lacking recent acute infections or vaccinations, served as donors. Repertoires were generated with immunoSEQ multiplex PCR, while TCRdb's copy carries only in-frame clones and drops some. The repertoire holds around 330,000 clones, with about 74% as singletons. The sample belongs to a study of shared clonotypes between healthy human individuals. Background on the study: There were three CD4 naive, three CD4 memory, two CD8 naive and one CD8 memory plates per donor.

Trimming removed 1 base at V and 5 bases at J, with 11 bases between. The CDR3 extends over 14 amino acids. Per the germline V gene, CDR1 is LNHNV and CDR2 is YYDKDF (reference sequence). Study observations and caveats: Sampling covered nothing but blood. Tissue TCR repertoires likely differ from those found in blood.

The chain is built from TRBV15 and TRBJ1-1; TRBD1 might be the D (6 bases). The sequencing input was memory CD4+ T cells sorted from blood. Subset noted: CD45RA-negative fraction. The source is a man aged 25 to 45 in good health. CDR3 protein: CATSRGQVGTEAFF. DNA for the CDR3: TGTGCCACCAGCAGAGGACAGGTCGGAACTGAAGCTTTCTTT.